There are a few counts of the clone carrying this TCR beta chain. Its antigen remains unknown. These data are taken from a study of identical twins. TCRdb reprocessed the 5' RACE reads with MiXCR, giving one entry per CDR3 protein. The data hold more than 1.5 million distinct CDR3 sequences, with around 33% observed a single time. The germline V and J ends were trimmed by 1 base and 4 bases, with 8 bases remaining between them. CDR3 length: 12 residues. Germline CDR1 is GTSNPN and CDR2 is SVGIG (reference sequence). Study conclusions and caveats: Possibly, invariant MAIT and iNKT cells partly confounded zero-insertion analyses. For monozygotic twins, models underestimated out-of-frame TCR alpha sharing.

V gene TRBV30 combines with J gene TRBJ2-7; D might be TRBD1 (6 bases). Sequencing used cord blood. The sequence was collected from a newborn girl in good health. The CDR3 DNA follows: TGTGCCTGGAGTGCACAGGGATACGAGCAGTACTTC. Translated: CAWSAQGYEQYF.